What follows are 16 T cell receptor beta chains derived from one specimen sequenced in a study of CD8+CD57+ T cells in acquired aplastic anemia listed by TCRdb under 2018. Flow cytometry had shown CD8+CD57+ cell expansion in the patients selected for sequencing. The sample was run on an Illumina HiSeq 2000. Genomic DNA served as template for TCR beta VDJ combination and CDR3 sequence profiling. Using fastp at Q25 and MiXCR, TCRdb reprocessed the public reads and kept productive beta chains. Here each entry gathers all rows of one CDR3 protein and keeps the most common genes and DNA. Present in this sample are about half a million distinct CDR3 sequences, roughly a third of which were seen just once. The top ten clonotypes cover approximately 0.82% of the sample. Material: sorted CD4+, CD8+, or CD8+CD57+ T cells (not recorded which) from PBMCs. The receptor set was obtained from a human donor with aplastic anemia.

This clonotype was seen more than once but under ten times. The gene calls are TRBV9 and TRBJ1-6, with D perhaps TRBD1 (5 bases). The CDR3 has 16 amino acids. V lost 3 bases to trimming and J lost 10 bases, with 20 bases between them. CDR1 SGDLS and CDR2 YYNGEE come from the germline V gene. The CDR3 reads CASSGDGRGGNSPLHF. For the CDR3, the DNA is TGTGCCAGCAGCGGGGACGGGAGGGGAGGCAACTCACCCCTCCACTTT. Full variable domain (missing parts from reference TRBV9 and TRBJ1-6): DSGVTQTPKHLITATGQRVTLRCSPRSGDLSVYWYQQSLDQGLQFLIQYYNGEERAKGNILERFSAQQFPDLHSELNLSSLELGDSALYFCASSGDGRGGNSPLHFGNGTRLTVT.

The chain joins TRBV29-1 to TRBJ1-1; maybe TRBD1 (5 bases). This CDR3 spans 15 amino acids. Germline V gene lookup returns CDR1 SQVTM and CDR2 ANQGSEA. V lost 5 bases, J lost 0 bases, and 16 bases lay in between. The CDR3 bases are TGCAGCGTTTCCCGGGGGAGGACGGTGAACACTGAAGCTTTCTTT. It encodes CSVSRGRTVNTEAFF. Full variable domain (outside the CDR3, taken from reference TRBV29-1 and TRBJ1-1): SAVISQKPSRDICQRGTSLTIQCQVDSQVTMMFWYRQQPGQSLTLIATANQGSEATYESGFVIDKFPISRPNLTFSTLTVSNMSPEDSSIYLCSVSRGRTVNTEAFFGQGTRLTVV.

Worth noting for this clonotype: Since a much larger clone is just one base distant, this may be a read error. This chain connects TRBV7-9 to TRBJ1-4; 7 bases match TRBD1. The junction had 11 bases not matched to a gene; V was cut back by 8 bases and J by 8 bases. Looked up from germline, CDR1 is SEHNR and CDR2 is FQNEAQ (reference sequence). CDR3 length equals 14 residues. CDR3 in amino acids: CASRRVTGREKLFF. In DNA form, the CDR3 reads TGTGCCAGCCGTCGTGTGACAGGGCGGGAAAAACTGTTTTTT.

J is TRBJ1-6 and V is TRBV7-6, with TRBD1 as a possible D gene (5 bases). V was cut by 1 base and J by 8 bases, with 9 bases left in between. This CDR3 is 14 amino acids long. From germline, CDR1 is SGHVS and CDR2 FNYEAQ. This CDR3 reads CASSLGGDDSPLHF. The CDR3 DNA reads as TGTGCCAGCAGCTTAGGGGGGGATGATTCACCCCTCCACTTT.

This clonotype appeared many times. The chain combines TRBV29-1 with TRBJ2-3, with D possibly TRBD2 on 5 matching bases. The CDR3 extends over 16 amino acids. V was clipped by 6 bases and J by 0 bases, with 19 bases between them. Per the germline V gene, CDR1 is SQVTM and CDR2 is ANQGSEA. DNA for the CDR3: TGCAGCGTCCAACCGGGCCTAGCAGCAAGCACAGATACGCAGTATTTT. Protein sequence: CSVQPGLAASTDTQYF.

The V and J genes are TRBV10-3 and TRBJ2-5, with D maybe TRBD2 (6 bases). Trimming stripped 4 bases from V and 5 bases from J, with 11 bases between. The CDR3 length is 13 residues. Germline values: CDR1 ENHRY, CDR2 SYGVKD. The CDR3 nucleotides read TGTGCCATCAGTGCCTTAGGGAGGGAGACCCAGTACTTC. Protein sequence: CAISALGRETQYF.

Note on this clonotype: One end of the junction varies from germline; a read error may be responsible. V usage is TRBV9 and J usage is TRBJ2-1; TRBD2 agrees at 12 bases. Germline V lookup: CDR1 SGDLS, CDR2 YYNGEE. The CDR3 runs 15 residues. The DNA of the CDR3 is TGTGCCAGCAGCTTAGGACTAGCGGGACCCAATGAGCAGTCCTTC. Protein sequence: CASSLGLAGPNEQSF.

The V call is TRBV20-1, the J call TRBJ2-7; TRBD1 matches 8 bases. Germline CDR1 reads DFQATT; CDR2 reads SNEGSKA (reference sequence). The CDR3 sequence is 13 residues long. Germline trimming cut 6 bases from V and 3 bases from J; bases unmatched to any gene: 7. The CDR3 reads CSAGRQGLYEQYF. The CDR3 DNA reads TGCAGTGCCGGAAGACAGGGGCTCTACGAGCAGTACTTC.

The chain carries TRBV13 and TRBJ2-1; 8 bases fit TRBD1. CDR1 and CDR2 (germline): PRHDT, FYEKMQ (reference sequence). Germline trimming cut 0 bases from V and 0 bases from J; bases unmatched to any gene: 16. The CDR3 sequence is 21 residues long. The CDR3 protein is CASSLGRGQGVSRSSYNEQFF. Here the CDR3 DNA reads TGTGCCAGCAGCTTAGGCCGCGGACAGGGAGTTTCTAGGAGCTCCTACAATGAGCAGTTCTTC.

The rearrangement links TRBV29-1 to TRBJ1-2; D is undetermined. From germline, CDR1 is SQVTM and CDR2 ANQGSEA. The ends were cut back, 8 bases at V and 0 bases at J, with 16 bases in the middle. CDR3 size: 14 residues. This CDR3 reads CSTGGGIANYGYTF. CDR3 in DNA: TGCAGCACCGGAGGCGGAATAGCTAACTATGGCTACACCTTC.

This clonotype was counted a few times. V gene TRBV5-1 combines with J gene TRBJ2-5; 11 bases are shared with TRBD1. The V gene end was trimmed by 4 bases and the J gene end by 4 bases; junction bases not matched to a gene: 9. Germline V gene sequence: CDR1 SGHRS, CDR2 YFSETQ. This CDR3 spans 16 amino acids. The CDR3 bases are TGCGCCAGCAGCCCGACCGGACAGGGGGCAGGAGAGACCCAGTACTTC. The encoded protein is CASSPTGQGAGETQYF.

This clonotype was observed a handful of times. V gene TRBV29-1 combines with J gene TRBJ1-2; no definite D call. The CDR3 contains 12 residues. V was cut by 6 bases and J by 7 bases, with 15 bases left in between. Germline CDR1 reads SQVTM; CDR2 reads ANQGSEA. The CDR3, as DNA: TGCAGCGTCGAGGGAAGGGAGAGTGGCTACACCTTC. This codes for CSVEGRESGYTF.

The chain has TRBV2 and TRBJ1-2; 9 bases line up with TRBD1. The CDR3 covers 12 residues. After removal of 8 bases from V and 8 bases from J, the junction contained 6 bases not matched to a gene. Per germline, CDR1 SNHLY and CDR2 FYNNEI. The CDR3 loop is CASGDRVGGYTF. The CDR3 DNA reads TGTGCCAGCGGGGACAGGGTTGGAGGCTACACCTTC.

The chain has TRBV20-1 and TRBJ1-1; no clear D gene. The V end lost 1 base, the J end lost 3 bases, and 15 bases lay between the germline ends. Looked up from germline, CDR1 is DFQATT and CDR2 is SNEGSKA (reference sequence). This CDR3 is 15 amino acids long. In DNA form, the CDR3 reads TGCAGTGCTAGAGCCCGAGACCGTCCACACACTGAAGCTTTCTTT. Its translation: CSARARDRPHTEAFF.

The chain couples TRBV30 to TRBJ1-6; 7 bases are shared with TRBD1. The V and J ends lost 5 bases and 1 base, in that order; junction bases with no gene match: 8. Germline loops: CDR1 GTSNPN, CDR2 SVGIG (reference sequence). CDR3 length: 16 amino acids. This chain's CDR3 is CAWDRELGSYNSPLHF. Written as DNA, the CDR3 is TGTGCCTGGGACAGGGAGTTAGGATCCTATAATTCACCCCTCCACTTT.

The CDR3 DNA reads as TGCAGCGTTGAGCGGGGGGACGTTCAAGGCTACGAGCAGTACTTC. This sequence encodes CSVERGDVQGYEQYF. The chain joins TRBV29-1 to TRBJ2-7, with TRBD2 matching over 8 bases. The CDR3 runs 15 residues. The trim removed 3 bases at V and 3 bases at J, leaving 10 bases unmatched. Germline V lookup: CDR1 SQVTM, CDR2 ANQGSEA.